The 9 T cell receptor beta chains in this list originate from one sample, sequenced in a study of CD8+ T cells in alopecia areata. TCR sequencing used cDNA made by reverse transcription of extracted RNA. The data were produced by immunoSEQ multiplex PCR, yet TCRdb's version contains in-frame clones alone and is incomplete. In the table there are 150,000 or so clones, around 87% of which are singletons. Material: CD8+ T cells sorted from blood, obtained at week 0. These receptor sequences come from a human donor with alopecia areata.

CDR3: CASSQDPGVETQYF. The CDR3 DNA sequence: TGCGCCAGCAGCCAAGATCCAGGGGTGGAGACCCAGTACTTC. The chain uses TRBV4-1 and TRBJ2-5; the D gene is possibly TRBD1 (6 bases). Trimming removed 0 bases from V and 5 bases from J, with 10 bases in between. The CDR3 covers 14 residues. Germline lookup yields CDR1 MGHRA and CDR2 YSYEKL.

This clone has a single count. This CDR3 is CASSPRGQRGYNEQFF. CDR3 nucleotide sequence: TGTGCCAGCAGTCCCCGAGGGCAGCGGGGATACAATGAGCAGTTCTTC. The chain joins TRBV27 to TRBJ2-1; 7 positions agree with TRBD2. V gave up 5 bases and J gave up 4 bases; unmatched junction bases: 11. The germline CDR1 and CDR2 sequences are MNHEY and SMNVEV (reference sequence). This CDR3 is built from 16 residues.

The CDR3 bases are TGCAGCGTCCCGCATCCAGGGGGCTACGAGCAGTACTTC. It codes for CSVPHPGGYEQYF. This chain joins TRBV29-1 and TRBJ2-7; 7 bases fit TRBD1. CDR1 and CDR2 from the germline V gene are SQVTM and ANQGSEA. The trim removed 6 bases at V and 3 bases at J, leaving 8 bases unmatched. The CDR3 spans 13 residues.

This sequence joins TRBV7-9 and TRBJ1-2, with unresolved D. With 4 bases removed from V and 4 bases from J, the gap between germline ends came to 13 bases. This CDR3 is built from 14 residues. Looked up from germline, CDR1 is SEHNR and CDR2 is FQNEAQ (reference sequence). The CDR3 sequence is CASSYFPDLYGYTF. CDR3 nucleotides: TGTGCCAGCAGCTATTTTCCAGACCTCTATGGCTACACCTTC.

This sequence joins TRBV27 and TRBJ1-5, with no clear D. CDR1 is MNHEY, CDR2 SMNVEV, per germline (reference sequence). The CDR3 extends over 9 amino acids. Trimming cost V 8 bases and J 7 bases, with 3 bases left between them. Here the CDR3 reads CASGQPQHF. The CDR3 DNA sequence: TGTGCCAGCGGGCAGCCCCAGCATTTT.

Here the CDR3 DNA reads TGTGCCAGCAGCTTGCGCCGGGACGGGATCTACGAGCAGTACTTC. Translating gives CASSLRRDGIYEQYF. The V gene is TRBV5-8, the J gene TRBJ2-7; either TRBD1 or TRBD2 may fit D (5 bases each). CDR1 and CDR2 (germline): SGHTS, YDEGEE. Trimming removed 1 base at V and 3 bases at J, with 14 bases between. This CDR3 spans 15 amino acids.

The CDR3 protein is CASSEQRNEQFF. In DNA, the CDR3 is TGTGCCAGTAGCGAACAGAGAAATGAGCAGTTCTTC. The chain employs TRBV19 and TRBJ2-1, with no clear D. V lost 6 bases to trimming and J lost 7 bases, with 10 bases between them. Germline V gene lookup returns CDR1 LNHDA and CDR2 SQIVND (reference sequence). The CDR3 spans 12 residues.

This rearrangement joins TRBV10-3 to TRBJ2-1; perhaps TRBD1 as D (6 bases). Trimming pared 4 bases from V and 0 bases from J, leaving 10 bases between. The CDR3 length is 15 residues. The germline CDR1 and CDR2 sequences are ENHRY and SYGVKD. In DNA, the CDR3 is TGTGCCATCAGTGGGGGACAAAGCTCCTACAATGAGCAGTTCTTC. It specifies CAISGGQSSYNEQFF.

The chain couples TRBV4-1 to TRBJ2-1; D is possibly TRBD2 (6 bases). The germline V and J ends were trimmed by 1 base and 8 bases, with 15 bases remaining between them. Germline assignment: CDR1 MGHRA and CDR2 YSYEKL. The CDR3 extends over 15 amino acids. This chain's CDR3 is CASSQVLTSRDEQFF. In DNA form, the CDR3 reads TGCGCCAGCAGCCAAGTCTTAACTAGCAGGGATGAGCAGTTCTTC.